This TCR beta chain was sequenced in a study of molecular identifiers for immune sequencing clone quantification. CDR3 length: 18 residues. V dropped 6 bases and J dropped 1; count of bases not matched to a gene: 10. TCRdb reprocessed the PCR reads via MiXCR and lists one record per CDR3 protein. The data show around 8,000 distinct CDR3 sequences, roughly 37% seen once. Sorting defined naive CD8 T cells as CD8+CD4-CCR7+CD45RA+. This clonotype is medium-sized by share. The TCR comes from a human donor in good health. Some libraries in this study had Jurkat cell RNA spiked in. The sequenced material came from naive CD8+ T cells from blood, with Jurkat cell RNA spiked in. Subset in this sample: FACS-sorted CD8+CD4-CCR7+CD45RA+ naive T cells. The J gene is TRBJ2-3, the V gene TRBV12-3 or TRBV12-4; 13 nucleotides agree with TRBD2. CDR3 sequence: CASRNGLAGDGGTDTQYF. The CDR3 nucleotides are TGTGCCAGCAGAAATGGACTAGCGGGAGACGGTGGCACAGATACGCAGTATTTT.